This T cell receptor (beta chain) is drawn from a study of T cell responses to AZD1222 COVID-19 vaccine. This CDR3 has 15 residues. V was cut by 3 bases and J by 1 base, with 11 bases left in between. Germline V lookup: CDR1 MNHEY, CDR2 SMNVEV (reference sequence). Study conclusions and caveats: Most donors were white British, females outnumbered males, and clonal diversity was possibly underestimated.

For this clone: The antigen is not known.

Assay: immunoSEQ multiplex PCR; the TCRdb copy retains only in-frame clones and omits some. The data hold some 130,000 clones, with approximately 90% observed a single time. Second-dose timings of about 4 or about 12 weeks were pooled. The material sequenced was peripheral blood, taken 28 days after the second AZD1222 dose. The receptor comes from an adult who received the AZD1222 COVID-19 vaccine. The chain carries TRBV27 and TRBJ2-3, with a possible D match to TRBD1 (6 bases). The CDR3 nucleotides are TGTGCCAGCAGTTTCAGACAGGCCCGCACAGATACGCAGTATTTT. It specifies CASSFRQARTDTQYF.